This T cell receptor beta chain was obtained from a study of CD8 T cells in ankylosing spondylitis. Study results and caveats: Reportedly, matched ankylosing spondylitis synovial fluid was significantly enriched for disease-linked clones. In ankylosing spondylitis blood, a motif of fewer than 10 highly homologous TCR beta variants appeared characteristic. Relatively rare in peripheral blood, disease-linked clones were also CD8+. Reactive arthritis synovial fluid and blood previously showed some of these motif variants.

Libraries for TCR beta were made by quantitative 5'-RACE with molecular barcodes. TCRdb re-called the 5' RACE reads through MiXCR, storing one row per CDR3 protein. The sample contains 200,000 to 250,000 distinct CDR3 sequences, approximately 20% of which appear only once. V was trimmed by 1 base and J by 6 bases, leaving 12 bases between them. This CDR3 region has 14 residues. A remark on this clonotype: Its antigen is unknown.

Source material: blood, either unsorted or a sorted T cell fraction (not recorded which). The chain uses TRBV12-3 or TRBV12-4 and TRBJ1-1, with TRBD1 as a possible D gene (5 bases). The source of this sequence is a male donor with ankylosing spondylitis. CDR3 sequence reads: CASSLDRGRSEAFF. The CDR3 bases are TGTGCCAGCAGTTTAGATAGGGGTAGATCTGAAGCTTTCTTT.